The rows below give T cell receptor beta chains drawn from one sample of a study of T-cell reconstitution after alpha-beta-depleted transplantation in children. TCRdb redid the calling of the PCR reads with MiXCR, one entry per CDR3 protein. Among 80,000 to 100,000 distinct CDR3 sequences, more than 20% were seen once, and the ten largest hold about 22%. The sample consisted of PBMCs, taken before TCRalphabeta/CD19-depleted stem cell transplant. The receptors shown here come from a boy aged 2 to 10 with acute lymphoblastic leukemia, due to receive a stem cell transplant. The CDR3 runs from the conserved cysteine through the conserved F or W. The order of the fields is D gene, J gene, clone size, V gene, CDR3 protein, CDR3 DNA. The D gene is left open where the match is weak. Expanded clones get a size class; other rows say once, few or many, or leave the size out.

TRBD1	TRBJ1-2	NA	TRBV20-1	CSATLARTGYGYTF	TGCAGTGCTACTCTAGCCCGGACAGGCTATGGCTACACCTTC
NA	TRBJ2-5	NA	TRBV24-1	CANGRDQETQYF	TGTGCCAACGGCCGGGACCAAGAGACCCAGTACTTC
NA	TRBJ2-1	few	TRBV5-1	CASSLGMVANSYNEQFF	TGCGCCAGCAGCTTGGGGATGGTAGCGAATTCCTACAATGAGCAGTTCTTC
TRBD2	TRBJ2-3	NA	TRBV28	CASTSGRATDTQYF	TGTGCCAGCACTAGCGGGAGGGCCACAGATACGCAGTATTTT
NA	TRBJ2-5	NA	TRBV20-1	CSVAQDQGAVTQYF	TGCAGTGTCGCCCAGGACCAAGGCGCAGTGACCCAGTACTTC
TRBD2	TRBJ2-2	many	TRBV28	CASSRTSGGFTGELFF	TGTGCCAGCAGCCGGACTAGCGGAGGGTTCACCGGGGAGCTGTTTTTT
NA	TRBJ1-2	NA	TRBV20-1	CSARTRGYSFDF	TGCAGTGCTAGGACCCGGGGATACTCCTTCGACTTC
NA	TRBJ2-5	many	TRBV29-1	CSVDRSAGETQYF	TGCAGCGTTGATCGTTCTGCCGGAGAGACCCAGTACTTC
NA	TRBJ1-1	few	TRBV6-5	CASSWEVMNTEAFF	TGTGCCAGCAGTTGGGAAGTCATGAACACTGAAGCTTTCTTT
TRBD1	TRBJ2-7	few	TRBV10-3	CAISGGITGAYEQYF	TGTGCCATCAGTGGTGGAATTACAGGGGCCTACGAGCAGTACTTC
NA	TRBJ2-7	many	TRBV10-1	CASSGADEHEQYF	TGCGCCAGCAGTGGTGCGGACGAGCACGAGCAGTACTTC
TRBD1	TRBJ2-7	NA	TRBV28	CASGRQGYEQYF	TGTGCCAGCGGAAGACAGGGTTACGAGCAGTACTTC
NA	TRBJ1-4	few	TRBV28	CATNRRGWGEKLFF	TGTGCCACCAATCGGAGGGGTTGGGGGGAAAAACTGTTTTTT
NA	TRBJ2-1	many	TRBV20-1	CSAKALPAEYNEQFF	TGCAGTGCAAAAGCCCTCCCTGCCGAGTACAATGAGCAGTTCTTC
NA	TRBJ2-5	NA	TRBV11-2	CASSYGDRATQYF	TGTGCCAGCAGCTACGGGGACCGAGCGACCCAGTACTTC
NA	TRBJ2-2	many	TRBV9	CASSVVGGQFANTGELFF	TGTGCCAGCAGCGTAGTAGGTGGGCAGTTCGCGAACACCGGGGAGCTGTTTTTT
NA	TRBJ1-2	few	TRBV3-1	CASSQGVEGTGYTF	TGTGCCAGCAGCCAAGGGGTCGAGGGCACGGGCTACACCTTC
NA	TRBJ1-6	NA	TRBV20-1	CSARDINNSPLHF	TGCAGTGCTAGAGATATCAACAATTCACCCCTCCACTTT
NA	TRBJ2-1	NA	TRBV2	CASNQGESEQFF	TGTGCCAGCAACCAAGGGGAAAGTGAGCAGTTCTTC
TRBD2	TRBJ2-2	NA	TRBV2	CASSGLADGTGELFF	TGTGCCAGCAGTGGACTAGCGGACGGAACCGGGGAGCTGTTTTTT
NA	TRBJ2-5	NA	TRBV10-2	CASSESGGTRQTQYF	TGCGCCAGCAGTGAGTCGGGCGGGACCAGGCAGACCCAGTACTTC
NA	TRBJ2-4	few	TRBV7-8	CASSPLRPGNLAKNIQYF	TGTGCCAGCAGCCCACTGAGGCCCGGCAATTTAGCCAAAAACATTCAGTACTTC
TRBD2	TRBJ2-1	few	TRBV6-2/TRBV6-3	CASSYLPGGRARSSYNEQFF	TGTGCCAGCAGTTATCTGCCAGGCGGGAGGGCCAGGAGCTCCTACAATGAGCAGTTCTTC
NA	TRBJ2-6	NA	TRBV28	CASRRGGEYSGANVLTF	TGTGCCAGCAGGCGCGGCGGAGAATACTCTGGGGCCAACGTCCTGACTTTC
NA	TRBJ1-1	NA	TRBV20-1	CSAIRQFNTEAFF	TGCAGTGCCATCCGACAGTTCAACACTGAAGCTTTCTTT
NA	TRBJ1-1	many	TRBV5-1	CASSLGGNTEAFF	TGCGCCAGCAGCTTGGGCGGGAACACTGAAGCTTTCTTT
TRBD1	TRBJ1-1	NA	TRBV20-1	CSARGQGAENTEAFF	TGCAGTGCTAGGGGCCAGGGGGCCGAGAACACTGAAGCTTTCTTT
NA	TRBJ2-5	few	TRBV7-8	CASRPLWVETQYF	TGTGCCAGCCGACCGTTATGGGTAGAGACCCAGTACTTC
NA	TRBJ2-1	few	TRBV6-2/TRBV6-3	CASSYSGPRDEQFF	TGTGCCAGCAGTTACTCTGGTCCGCGGGATGAGCAGTTCTTC
NA	TRBJ2-3	NA	TRBV19	CASSIVALTDTQYF	TGTGCCAGTAGTATAGTCGCACTAACAGATACGCAGTATTTT
TRBD1	TRBJ2-1	NA	TRBV6-5	CASRQGQGEFF	TGTGCCAGCAGACAAGGACAGGGCGAGTTCTTC
NA	TRBJ2-3	few	TRBV12-3/TRBV12-4	CASTKRAYTDTQYF	TGTGCCAGCACCAAGCGGGCATACACAGATACGCAGTATTTT
NA	TRBJ2-5	once	TRBV10-3	CAISESGSLGTQYF	TGTGCCATCAGTGAGTCGGGGTCCTTGGGGACCCAGTACTTC
NA	TRBJ2-1	NA	TRBV5-6	CASSLGWSSYNEQFF	TGTGCCAGCAGCTTGGGCTGGAGCTCCTACAATGAGCAGTTCTTC
NA	TRBJ2-2	NA	TRBV5-1	CASSLIGQALTGELFF	TGCGCCAGCAGCTTAATTGGGCAGGCGCTCACCGGGGAGCTGTTTTTT
NA	TRBJ1-1	medium-sized	TRBV7-2	CASSLEINFPEAFF	TGTGCCAGCAGCTTAGAGATAAACTTCCCGGAAGCTTTCTTT
TRBD2	TRBJ2-3	NA	TRBV11-2	CASSLNPKREDTQYF	TGTGCCAGCAGCTTAAATCCCAAGCGGGAAGATACGCAGTATTTT
NA	TRBJ2-5	NA	TRBV20-1	CSAILDRKETQYF	TGCAGTGCTATCCTCGACAGAAAAGAGACCCAGTACTTC
NA	TRBJ2-2	many	TRBV10-3	CAISEGAGTGELFF	TGTGCCATCAGTGAGGGGGCTGGCACCGGGGAGCTGTTTTTT
NA	TRBJ2-5	many	TRBV7-6	CASSLVQETQYF	TGTGCCAGCAGCTTAGTTCAAGAGACCCAGTACTTC
TRBD2	TRBJ2-7	few	TRBV12-3/TRBV12-4	CASTPLAEGPYEQYF	TGTGCCAGCACCCCACTAGCGGAGGGACCCTACGAGCAGTACTTC
NA	TRBJ1-4	few	TRBV5-6	CASSLWGHEKLFF	TGTGCCAGCAGCTTATGGGGGCATGAAAAACTGTTTTTT
TRBD1	TRBJ2-1	NA	TRBV12-3/TRBV12-4	CASSKDRSYNEQFF	TGTGCCAGCAGTAAGGACAGGTCGTACAATGAGCAGTTCTTC
NA	TRBJ2-5	few	TRBV5-1	CASSSGFQETQYF	TGCGCCAGCAGTTCGGGTTTTCAAGAGACCCAGTACTTC
NA	TRBJ1-1	NA	TRBV24-1	CATTLGTEAFF	TGTGCCACCACCTTGGGCACTGAAGCTTTCTTT
NA	TRBJ1-5	few	TRBV12-3/TRBV12-4	CASSSSVSNQPQHF	TGTGCCAGCAGCAGTTCGGTGAGCAATCAGCCCCAGCATTTT
NA	TRBJ2-5	many	TRBV24-1	CATPGETQYF	TGTGCCACCCCCGGGGAGACCCAGTACTTC
NA	TRBJ2-5	NA	TRBV6-2/TRBV6-3	CASSLGTVQETQYF	TGTGCCAGCAGCCTTGGGACGGTCCAAGAGACCCAGTACTTC
NA	TRBJ2-1	NA	TRBV7-9	CASSLGEYSYNEQFF	TGTGCCAGCAGCTTAGGTGAATACTCCTACAATGAGCAGTTCTTC
NA	TRBJ2-1	NA	TRBV5-1	CASSLVGGGDLHSYNEQFF	TGCGCCAGCAGCTTGGTGGGCGGAGGTGACTTACACTCCTACAATGAGCAGTTCTTC